This record covers a single TCR beta chain. These data come from a study of blood T cell repertoires in COVID-19. The wider study: Acute and convalescent COVID-19 specimens originated in the United States, Italy and Spain.

In the authors' workflow: Amplifying reference gene primers gave estimates of nucleated cell counts. Sequenced by immunoSEQ multiplex PCR; TCRdb stores in-frame clones only, minus some. The V and J calls and clone size were taken over from that table, and D and trimming were inferred from the DNA. The profile shows some 190,000 clones, under 80% of them singletons. The CDR3 has 17 amino acids. The J segment lost 4 bases and the V segment lost 6 bases, leaving 12 bases of the junction unmatched. CDR1 and CDR2 (germline): MDHEN, SYDVKM. The TCR originated in a woman aged 45-65 years with acute COVID-19. The chain links TRBV28 to TRBJ2-2, with 9 bases that match TRBD1. Sequenced input: PBMCs or T cells enriched from blood (not recorded which). The CDR3 nucleotides read TGTGCCAGCAGGACTTATACAGGGGGCGATGTCACCGGGGAGCTGTTTTTT. Its protein product is CASRTYTGGDVTGELFF.